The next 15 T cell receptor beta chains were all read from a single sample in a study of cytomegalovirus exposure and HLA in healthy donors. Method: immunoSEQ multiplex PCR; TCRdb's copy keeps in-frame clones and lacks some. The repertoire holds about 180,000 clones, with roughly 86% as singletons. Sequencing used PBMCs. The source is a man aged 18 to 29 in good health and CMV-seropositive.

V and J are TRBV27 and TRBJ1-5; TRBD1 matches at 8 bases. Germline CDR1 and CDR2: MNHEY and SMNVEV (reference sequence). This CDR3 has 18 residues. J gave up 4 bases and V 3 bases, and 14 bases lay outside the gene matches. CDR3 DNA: TGTGCCAGCAGTTTCCTCCCATCGTCGAGGACAGGGAATCAGCCCCAGCATTTT. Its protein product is CASSFLPSSRTGNQPQHF.

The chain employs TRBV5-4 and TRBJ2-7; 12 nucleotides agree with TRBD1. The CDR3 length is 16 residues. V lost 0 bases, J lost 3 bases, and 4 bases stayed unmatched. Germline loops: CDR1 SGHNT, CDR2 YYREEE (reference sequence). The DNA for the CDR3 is TGTGCCAGCAGCTTGGGGGGGACAGGGGGCTTCTACGAGCAGTACTTC. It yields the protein CASSLGGTGGFYEQYF.

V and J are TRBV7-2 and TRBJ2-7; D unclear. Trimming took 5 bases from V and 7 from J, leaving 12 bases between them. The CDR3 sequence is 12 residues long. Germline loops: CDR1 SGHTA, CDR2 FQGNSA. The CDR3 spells CASSRGRWEQYF. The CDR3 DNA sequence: TGTGCCAGCAGCCGCGGCAGATGGGAGCAGTACTTC.

The CDR3 spells CASGRDNEQFF. DNA of the CDR3: TGTGCTAGTGGCAGGGACAATGAGCAGTTCTTC. The V gene is TRBV7-7, the J gene TRBJ2-1, with a weak D call TRBD1 (5 bases). CDR3 length equals 11 residues. The germline V gene encodes CDR1 SSHAT and CDR2 FNYEAQ (reference sequence).

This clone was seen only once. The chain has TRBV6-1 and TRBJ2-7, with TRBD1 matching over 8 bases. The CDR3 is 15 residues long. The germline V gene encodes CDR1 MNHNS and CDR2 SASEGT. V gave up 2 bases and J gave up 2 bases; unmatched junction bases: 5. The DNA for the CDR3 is TGTGCCAGCAGTGAATCGGGACAGGTCGCCTACGAGCAGTACTTC. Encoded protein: CASSESGQVAYEQYF.

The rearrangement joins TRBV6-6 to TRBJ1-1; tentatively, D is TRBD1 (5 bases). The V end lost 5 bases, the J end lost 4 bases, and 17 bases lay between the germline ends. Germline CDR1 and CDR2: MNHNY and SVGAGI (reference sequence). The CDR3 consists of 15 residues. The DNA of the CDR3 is TGTGCCAGCAGTCACCCAGGGAAGGGTGCCACTGAAGCTTTCTTT. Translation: CASSHPGKGATEAFF.

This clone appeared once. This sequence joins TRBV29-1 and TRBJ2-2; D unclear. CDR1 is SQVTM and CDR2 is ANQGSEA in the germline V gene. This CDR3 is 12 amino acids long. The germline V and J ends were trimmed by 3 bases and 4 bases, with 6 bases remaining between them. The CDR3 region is CSVEFGTGELFF. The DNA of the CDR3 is TGCAGCGTTGAGTTCGGCACCGGGGAGCTGTTTTTT.

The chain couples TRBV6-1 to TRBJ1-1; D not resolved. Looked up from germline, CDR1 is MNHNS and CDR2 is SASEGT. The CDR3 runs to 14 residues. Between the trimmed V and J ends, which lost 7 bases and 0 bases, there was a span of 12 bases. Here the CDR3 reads CASIPGRMNTEAFF. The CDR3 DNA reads TGTGCCAGCATACCTGGGAGGATGAACACTGAAGCTTTCTTT.

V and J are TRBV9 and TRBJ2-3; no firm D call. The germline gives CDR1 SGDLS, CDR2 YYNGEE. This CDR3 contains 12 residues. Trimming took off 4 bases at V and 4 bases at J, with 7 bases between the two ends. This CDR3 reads CASSPLADTQYF. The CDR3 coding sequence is TGTGCCAGCAGCCCCCTTGCAGATACGCAGTATTTT.

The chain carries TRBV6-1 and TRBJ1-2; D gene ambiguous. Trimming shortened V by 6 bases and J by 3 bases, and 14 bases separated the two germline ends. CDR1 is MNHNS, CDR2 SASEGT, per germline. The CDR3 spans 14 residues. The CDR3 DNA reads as TGTGCCAGCAGGGGAGGCGAGAGTTACTATGGCTACACCTTC. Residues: CASRGGESYYGYTF.

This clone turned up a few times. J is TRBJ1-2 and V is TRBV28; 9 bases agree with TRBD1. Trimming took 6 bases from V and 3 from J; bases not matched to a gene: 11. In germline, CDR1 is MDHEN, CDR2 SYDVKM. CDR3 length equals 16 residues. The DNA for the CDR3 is TGTGCCAGCAGCTCGGGACAGGGAGTAGTTGACTATGGCTACACCTTC. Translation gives CASSSGQGVVDYGYTF.

The CDR3 sequence: CASIIAGQGRTEAFF. The CDR3, as DNA: TGTGCCAGCATCATCGCCGGACAGGGTCGAACTGAAGCTTTCTTT. V is TRBV28 and J is TRBJ1-1; TRBD1 matches at 8 bases. Trimming took 7 bases from V and 5 from J; bases not matched to a gene: 12. The CDR3 consists of 15 residues. The germline V gene has CDR1 MDHEN and CDR2 SYDVKM.

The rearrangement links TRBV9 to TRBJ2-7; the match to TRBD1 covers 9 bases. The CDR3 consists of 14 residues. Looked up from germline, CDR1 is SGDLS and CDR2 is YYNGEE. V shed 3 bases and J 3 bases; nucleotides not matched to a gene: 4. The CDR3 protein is CASSAGQGHYEQYF. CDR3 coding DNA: TGTGCCAGCAGCGCGGGACAGGGACACTACGAGCAGTACTTC.

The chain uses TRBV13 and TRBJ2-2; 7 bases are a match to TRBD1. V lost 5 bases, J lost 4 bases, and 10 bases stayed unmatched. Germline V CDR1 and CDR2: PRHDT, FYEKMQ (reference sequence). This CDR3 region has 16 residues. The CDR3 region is CASSTRQGVGTGELFF. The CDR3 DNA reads TGTGCCAGCAGCACCCGACAGGGTGTCGGCACCGGGGAGCTGTTTTTT.

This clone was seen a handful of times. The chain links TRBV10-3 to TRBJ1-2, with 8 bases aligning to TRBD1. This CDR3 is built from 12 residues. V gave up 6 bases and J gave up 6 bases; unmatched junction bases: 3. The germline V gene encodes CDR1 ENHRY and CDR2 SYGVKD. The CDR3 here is CAIRDREDGYTF. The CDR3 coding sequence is TGTGCCATCAGGGACAGGGAAGATGGCTACACCTTC.